A selection of T cell receptor beta chains follows, all from one sample in a study of human T cells and chemical hapten exposure. TCRdb called the RACE reads again in MiXCR, with one record for every CDR3 protein. There are tens of thousands of distinct CDR3 sequences in the sample; roughly an eighth occur only once, and about 6% lies in the top ten. The specimen was whole blood, collected in connection with sensitization to the hapten diphenylcyclopropenone (DPC). These receptors all come from a woman aged 25 to 39 with alopecia areata. Some clones in this sample may be carry-over from other donors' samples. Both conserved end residues are part of each CDR3. The order of the fields is V gene, clone size, D gene, J gene, CDR3 protein, CDR3 DNA. The D gene is left open where the match is weak. Clone size is shown for a subset of rows, as once, few, many or a class of expanded clone.

v_gene: TRBV4-3; abundance: few; d_gene: TRBD1; j_gene: TRBJ2-7; CDR3aa: CASSQVADRDGSYEQYF; CDR3nt: TGCGCCAGCAGCCAAGTGGCGGACAGGGACGGATCCTACGAGCAGTACTTC
v_gene: TRBV4-3; abundance: few; d_gene: TRBD1; j_gene: TRBJ2-1; CDR3aa: CASSQDPRDRSDEQFF; CDR3nt: TGCGCCAGCAGCCAGGACCCCCGGGACAGATCGGATGAGCAGTTCTTC
v_gene: TRBV2; abundance: -; d_gene: -; j_gene: TRBJ2-2; CDR3aa: CALRGDGELFF; CDR3nt: TGTGCCCTCCGGGGCGATGGGGAGCTGTTTTTT
v_gene: TRBV11-2; abundance: -; d_gene: -; j_gene: TRBJ2-7; CDR3aa: CASRAGRIYEQYF; CDR3nt: TGTGCCAGCAGGGCGGGACGGATTTACGAGCAGTACTTC
v_gene: TRBV14; abundance: -; d_gene: TRBD2; j_gene: TRBJ2-2; CDR3aa: CASSQGYSGSGELFF; CDR3nt: TGTGCCAGCAGCCAAGGTTATAGCGGGAGTGGGGAGCTGTTTTTT
v_gene: TRBV20-1; abundance: -; d_gene: TRBD1; j_gene: TRBJ1-1; CDR3aa: CSARTGASNTEAFF; CDR3nt: TGCAGTGCTCGTACAGGGGCCTCAAACACTGAAGCTTTCTTT
v_gene: TRBV30; abundance: many; d_gene: TRBD2; j_gene: TRBJ2-1; CDR3aa: CAWRIAGGPNEQFF; CDR3nt: TGTGCCTGGAGGATAGCGGGAGGGCCCAATGAGCAGTTCTTC
v_gene: TRBV7-6; abundance: many; d_gene: -; j_gene: TRBJ1-6; CDR3aa: CASSATVNSPLHF; CDR3nt: TGTGCCAGCAGCGCCACAGTTAATTCACCCCTCCACTTT
v_gene: TRBV29-1; abundance: many; d_gene: -; j_gene: TRBJ2-3; CDR3aa: CSVETATDTQYF; CDR3nt: TGCAGCGTTGAGACGGCCACAGATACGCAGTATTTT
v_gene: TRBV6-5; abundance: few; d_gene: -; j_gene: TRBJ1-1; CDR3aa: CASSPGLQTEAFF; CDR3nt: TGTGCCAGCAGTCCGGGACTGCAGACTGAAGCTTTCTTT
v_gene: TRBV7-9; abundance: -; d_gene: -; j_gene: TRBJ2-3; CDR3aa: CASSPGRPQYF; CDR3nt: TGTGCCAGCAGCCCGGGAAGGCCTCAGTATTTT
v_gene: TRBV11-2; abundance: many; d_gene: -; j_gene: TRBJ2-1; CDR3aa: CASSSHPGTLNEQFF; CDR3nt: TGTGCCAGCAGCTCTCATCCCGGGACCCTCAATGAGCAGTTCTTC
v_gene: TRBV20-1; abundance: many; d_gene: -; j_gene: TRBJ2-1; CDR3aa: CSARDLPGGGIEQFF; CDR3nt: TGCAGTGCTAGAGATCTCCCTGGGGGGGGCATTGAGCAGTTCTTC
v_gene: TRBV7-9; abundance: few; d_gene: TRBD1; j_gene: TRBJ2-7; CDR3aa: CASSPGTGYEQYF; CDR3nt: TGTGCCAGCAGCCCCGGGACAGGGTACGAGCAGTACTTC
v_gene: TRBV7-3; abundance: few; d_gene: TRBD2; j_gene: TRBJ2-7; CDR3aa: CASSPRSGSWDEQYF; CDR3nt: TGTGCCAGCAGCCCACGAAGCGGGAGCTGGGACGAGCAGTACTTC
v_gene: TRBV5-1; abundance: -; d_gene: TRBD2; j_gene: TRBJ2-3; CDR3aa: CASNAGTSGHLTQYF; CDR3nt: TGCGCCAGCAATGCCGGGACTAGCGGCCATCTTACGCAGTATTTT
v_gene: TRBV6-2/TRBV6-3; abundance: many; d_gene: -; j_gene: TRBJ1-1; CDR3aa: CASTSTYRNTEAFF; CDR3nt: TGTGCCAGCACCTCTACCTACAGGAACACTGAAGCTTTCTTT
v_gene: TRBV28; abundance: -; d_gene: -; j_gene: TRBJ2-7; CDR3aa: CASRSRLEQYF; CDR3nt: TGTGCCAGCAGGTCCCGTCTCGAGCAGTACTTC
v_gene: TRBV6-6; abundance: -; d_gene: -; j_gene: TRBJ2-7; CDR3aa: CASSEGGWYEQYF; CDR3nt: TGTGCCAGCAGTGAGGGGGGTTGGTACGAGCAGTACTTC
v_gene: TRBV14; abundance: many; d_gene: -; j_gene: TRBJ1-2; CDR3aa: CASSQERTVYGYTF; CDR3nt: TGTGCCAGCAGCCAAGAAAGGACAGTATATGGCTACACCTTC
v_gene: TRBV20-1; abundance: -; d_gene: -; j_gene: TRBJ2-3; CDR3aa: CSARSQAHDTDTQYF; CDR3nt: TGCAGTGCTAGGTCTCAAGCCCACGACACAGATACGCAGTATTTT
v_gene: TRBV15; abundance: many; d_gene: TRBD1; j_gene: TRBJ2-3; CDR3aa: CATSRLDRASTDTQYF; CDR3nt: TGTGCCACCAGCAGACTCGACAGGGCCAGCACAGATACGCAGTATTTT
v_gene: TRBV2; abundance: many; d_gene: TRBD1; j_gene: TRBJ1-2; CDR3aa: CASSNLGQGVVGYTF; CDR3nt: TGTGCCAGTTCCAACCTGGGACAGGGCGTTGTCGGCTACACCTTC
v_gene: TRBV20-1; abundance: few; d_gene: -; j_gene: TRBJ1-1; CDR3aa: CSDSAGQNTEAFF; CDR3nt: TGCAGTGATTCAGCAGGACAGAACACTGAAGCTTTCTTT
v_gene: TRBV5-1; abundance: many; d_gene: -; j_gene: TRBJ2-3; CDR3aa: CASSTGPIPTDTQYF; CDR3nt: TGCGCCAGCAGCACGGGACCCATCCCCACAGATACGCAGTATTTT
v_gene: TRBV28; abundance: -; d_gene: -; j_gene: TRBJ2-7; CDR3aa: CASTGGHEQYF; CDR3nt: TGTGCCAGCACCGGGGGCCACGAGCAGTACTTC
v_gene: TRBV3-1; abundance: -; d_gene: TRBD2; j_gene: TRBJ2-1; CDR3aa: CASSPAGGLTYNEQFF; CDR3nt: TGTGCCAGCAGCCCCGCGGGAGGCCTAACCTACAATGAGCAGTTCTTC
v_gene: TRBV6-2/TRBV6-3; abundance: few; d_gene: -; j_gene: TRBJ2-3; CDR3aa: CASSSPTGKRTDTQYF; CDR3nt: TGTGCCAGCAGTTCACCCACAGGGAAGAGAACAGATACGCAGTATTTT
v_gene: TRBV18; abundance: many; d_gene: TRBD2; j_gene: TRBJ2-3; CDR3aa: CASSPVQGTSGLAADNTDTQYF; CDR3nt: TGTGCCAGCTCACCGGTGCAGGGGACCTCGGGACTAGCGGCAGATAACACAGATACGCAGTATTTT
v_gene: TRBV10-3; abundance: many; d_gene: TRBD2; j_gene: TRBJ2-7; CDR3aa: CAISVAPAGDNEQYF; CDR3nt: TGTGCCATCAGTGTTGCACCAGCGGGAGACAACGAGCAGTACTTC
v_gene: TRBV4-1; abundance: many; d_gene: -; j_gene: TRBJ2-1; CDR3aa: CASSQGREQFF; CDR3nt: TGCGCCAGCAGCCAAGGCCGAGAGCAGTTCTTC
v_gene: TRBV4-1; abundance: -; d_gene: -; j_gene: TRBJ1-2; CDR3aa: CASSQDHLQGNYGYTF; CDR3nt: TGCGCCAGCAGCCAAGATCATCTCCAGGGGAACTATGGCTACACCTTC
v_gene: TRBV29-1; abundance: many; d_gene: -; j_gene: TRBJ1-4; CDR3aa: CSARNGKLFF; CDR3nt: TGCAGCGCTAGAAACGGAAAACTGTTTTTT
v_gene: TRBV5-1; abundance: few; d_gene: TRBD2; j_gene: TRBJ2-5; CDR3aa: CASSFGGAQETQYF; CDR3nt: TGCGCCAGCAGCTTCGGGGGGGCCCAAGAGACCCAGTACTTC
v_gene: TRBV20-1; abundance: few; d_gene: -; j_gene: TRBJ2-2; CDR3aa: CSARASSGDTGELFF; CDR3nt: TGCAGTGCCAGAGCTAGTAGCGGAGACACCGGGGAGCTGTTTTTT